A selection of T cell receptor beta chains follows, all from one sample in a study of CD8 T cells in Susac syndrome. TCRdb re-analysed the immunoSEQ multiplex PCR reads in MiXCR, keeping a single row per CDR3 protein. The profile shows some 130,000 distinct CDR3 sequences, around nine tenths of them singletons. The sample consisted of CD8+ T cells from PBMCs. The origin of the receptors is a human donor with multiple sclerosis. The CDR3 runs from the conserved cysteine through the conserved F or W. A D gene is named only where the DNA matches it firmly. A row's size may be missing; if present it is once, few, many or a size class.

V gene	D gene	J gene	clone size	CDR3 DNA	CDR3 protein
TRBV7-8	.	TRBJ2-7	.	TGTGCCAGCAGCTTAGGTTTCCCAGAATCCTACGAGCAGTACTTC	CASSLGFPESYEQYF
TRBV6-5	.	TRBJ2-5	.	TGTGCCAGCAGTTATCTAGAGACCCAGTACTTC	CASSYLETQYF
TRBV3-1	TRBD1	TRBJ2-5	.	TGTGCCAGCAGTCCAGGACAGGGGGGGGCCCAAGAGACCCAGTACTTC	CASSPGQGGAQETQYF
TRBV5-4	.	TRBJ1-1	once	TGTGCCAGCAGTATCTCAGGTGACACTGAAGCTTTCTTT	CASSISGDTEAFF
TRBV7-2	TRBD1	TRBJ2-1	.	TGTGCCAGCCCCCCTCCGGGACAGGGCCTTAACAATGAGCAGTTCTTC	CASPPPGQGLNNEQFF
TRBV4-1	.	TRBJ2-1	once	TGCGCCAGCAGCCACGACGGGACTCCATACAATGAGCAGTTCTTC	CASSHDGTPYNEQFF
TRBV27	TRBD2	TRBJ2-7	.	TGTGCCAGCAGTGAGGGACTAGCGGGAGGTTACGAGCAGTACTTC	CASSEGLAGGYEQYF
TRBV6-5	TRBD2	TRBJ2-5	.	TGTGCCAGCAGTTATGGGGCTAGCGGGCAAGAGACCCAGTACTTC	CASSYGASGQETQYF
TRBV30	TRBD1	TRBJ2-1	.	TGTGCCTGGAGTGGAAAGGGGGCAGCCTACAATGAGCAGTTCTTC	CAWSGKGAAYNEQFF
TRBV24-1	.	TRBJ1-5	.	TGTGCCACCAGTGTCGCACAGGATCAGCCCCAGCATTTT	CATSVAQDQPQHF
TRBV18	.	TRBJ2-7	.	TGTGCCAGCTCACCACTTTCAGAGGGGGAGCAGTACTTC	CASSPLSEGEQYF
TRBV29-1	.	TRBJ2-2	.	TGCAGCGTTGAAGAGGCTGCCGTCGGCCTCAACACCGGGGAGCTGTTTTTT	CSVEEAAVGLNTGELFF
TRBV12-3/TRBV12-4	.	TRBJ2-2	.	TGTGCCAGCAGTTTAGCCAGGGTAGCCGGGGAGCTGTTTTTT	CASSLARVAGELFF
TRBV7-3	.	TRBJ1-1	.	TGTGCCAGCAGCTTAATGGGGGGCCAGACTGAAGCTTTCTTT	CASSLMGGQTEAFF
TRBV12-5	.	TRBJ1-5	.	TGTGCTAGTGGTTTGTACAGCAATCAGCCCCAGCATTTT	CASGLYSNQPQHF
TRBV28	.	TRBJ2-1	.	TGTGCCAGCAGTCTCCAAAACATCAATAATGAGCAGTTCTTC	CASSLQNINNEQFF
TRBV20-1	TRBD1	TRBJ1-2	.	TGCAGTGCTAGCCCCATGACAGGGAGTGGAGGCTACACCTTC	CSASPMTGSGGYTF
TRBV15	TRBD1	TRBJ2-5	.	TGTGCCACCAGCAGGACAGGGGAACGGGAGACCCAGTACTTC	CATSRTGERETQYF
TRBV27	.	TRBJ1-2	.	TGTGCCAGCAGTTTTGGCGGCGGTCCTTTCTATGGCTACACCTTC	CASSFGGGPFYGYTF
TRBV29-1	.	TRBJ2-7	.	TGCAGCGTTGAAGCCACCAACTACGAGCAGTACTTC	CSVEATNYEQYF
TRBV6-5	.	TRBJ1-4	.	TGTGCCAGCAGCCCGGCGATCCAGGTTGAAAAACTGTTTTTT	CASSPAIQVEKLFF
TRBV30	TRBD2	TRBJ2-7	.	TGTGCCTGGAGGCTGCCGACTAGCGGGGATTACTCCTACGAGCAGTACTTC	CAWRLPTSGDYSYEQYF
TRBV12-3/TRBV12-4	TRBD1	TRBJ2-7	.	TGTGCCAGCAGTTCACCGGGACAGGCCTACGAGCAGTACTTC	CASSSPGQAYEQYF
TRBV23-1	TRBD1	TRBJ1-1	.	TGCGCCAGCAGTCAGAGACAGGGGATTAATGAGGGAACTGAAGCTTTCTTT	CASSQRQGINEGTEAFF
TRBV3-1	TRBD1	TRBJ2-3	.	TGTGCCAGCAGCCAAGGGACAGGGGGCGCAGATACGCAGTATTTT	CASSQGTGGADTQYF
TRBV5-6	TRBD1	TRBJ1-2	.	TGTGCCAGCAGCGTGGTGGGACAGGTGATCTATGGCTACACCTTC	CASSVVGQVIYGYTF
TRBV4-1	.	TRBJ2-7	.	TGCGCCAGCACCATGTCACTAGCAACTAAGTTCTACGAGCAGTACTTC	CASTMSLATKFYEQYF
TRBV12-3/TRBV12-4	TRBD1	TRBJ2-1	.	TGTGCCAGCACCCCTATTCCAGGGGGCCTGGGGAATGAGCAGTTCTTC	CASTPIPGGLGNEQFF
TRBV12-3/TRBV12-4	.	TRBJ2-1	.	TGTGCCATACACGGGGGCGTCGAGCAGTTCTTC	CAIHGGVEQFF